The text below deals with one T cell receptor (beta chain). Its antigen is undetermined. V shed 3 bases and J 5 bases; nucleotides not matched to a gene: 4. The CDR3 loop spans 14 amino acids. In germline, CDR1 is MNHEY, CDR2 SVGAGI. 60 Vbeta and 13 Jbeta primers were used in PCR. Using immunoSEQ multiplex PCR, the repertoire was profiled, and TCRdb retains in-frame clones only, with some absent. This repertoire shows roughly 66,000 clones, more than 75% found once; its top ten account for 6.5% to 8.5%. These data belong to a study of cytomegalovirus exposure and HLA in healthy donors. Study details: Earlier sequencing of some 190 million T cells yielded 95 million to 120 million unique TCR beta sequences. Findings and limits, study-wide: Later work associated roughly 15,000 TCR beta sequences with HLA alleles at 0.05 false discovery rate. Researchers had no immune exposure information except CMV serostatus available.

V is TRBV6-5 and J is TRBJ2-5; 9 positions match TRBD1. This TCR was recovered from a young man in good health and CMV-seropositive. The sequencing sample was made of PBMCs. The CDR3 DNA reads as TGTGCCAGCAGTTATACAGGGGGCCTGGAGACCCAGTACTTC. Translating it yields CASSYTGGLETQYF.